The 25 T cell receptor beta chains reported below all come from one sample, sequenced in a study of blood T cell repertoires in COVID-19. Profiled with immunoSEQ multiplex PCR; TCRdb holds only in-frame clones, not every one. The data hold 150,000 to 190,000 clones, with under 90% observed a single time. Sequencing was performed on PBMCs or T cells enriched from blood (not recorded which). These receptors all stem from a man aged 45-65 years who had recovered from COVID-19.

The J gene is TRBJ1-5, the V gene TRBV7-9, with 9 bases matching TRBD1. There are 15 residues in the CDR3. Trimming cost V 4 bases and J 4 bases; bases outside gene matches: 5. Germline V gene sequence: CDR1 SEHNR, CDR2 FQNEAQ (reference sequence). The CDR3 nucleotides read TGTGCCAGCAGCTCCTCGGACAGGGGAAATCAGCCCCAGCATTTT. Translating gives CASSSSDRGNQPQHF.

The chain uses TRBV6-5 and TRBJ1-5; 8 nucleotides match TRBD1. The germline V gene encodes CDR1 MNHEY and CDR2 SVGAGI. V was pared by 0 bases and J by 5 bases, with 3 bases of the junction left unmatched. CDR3 length equals 15 residues. CDR3 sequence (DNA): TGTGCCAGCAGTTACTCGGCAGGGGGCCATCAGCCCCAGCATTTT. It is translated as CASSYSAGGHQPQHF.

This clone has a single count. V gene TRBV9 combines with J gene TRBJ2-3; the match to TRBD2 covers 7 bases. Trimming removed 7 bases from V and 6 bases from J; junction bases left unmatched: 14. There are 15 residues in the CDR3. The germline V gene encodes CDR1 SGDLS and CDR2 YYNGEE. CDR3: CASQRGGALLDTQYF. The DNA of the CDR3 is TGTGCCAGCCAGCGGGGTGGCGCTCTCCTTGATACGCAGTATTTT.

The J gene is TRBJ2-3, the V gene TRBV12-3 or TRBV12-4, with D unresolved. The CDR3 extends over 13 amino acids. The V gene lost 8 bases and the J gene lost 1 base, with 10 bases spanning the gap. For the CDR3, the DNA is TGTGCCAGCGGCTCCTTCCGCACAGATACGCAGTATTTT. Amino acids: CASGSFRTDTQYF.

The CDR3 is CASRQGFGNTIYF. The CDR3 DNA sequence: TGTGCCAGTAGACAGGGCTTTGGAAACACCATATATTTT. V usage is TRBV19 and J usage is TRBJ1-3; TRBD1 is a possible D gene (6 bases). V dropped 6 bases and J dropped 3 bases, with 9 bases sitting between them. This CDR3 is 13 amino acids long. The germline V gene encodes CDR1 LNHDA and CDR2 SQIVND (reference sequence).

The chain employs TRBV5-1 and TRBJ1-2; the match to TRBD1 covers 9 bases. CDR3 length: 15 residues. Per the germline V gene, CDR1 is SGHRS and CDR2 is YFSETQ. With 4 bases clipped from V and 8 bases from J, the junction kept 12 bases outside the gene matches. In DNA form, the CDR3 reads TGCGCCAGCAGCCCTGGACAGGGGACGGTGGCCGGCTACACCTTC. Its translation is CASSPGQGTVAGYTF.

This clone was seen more than once but under ten times. CDR3 in DNA: TGTGCCAGCAGCCAAGCGGGATACTACAATGAGCAGTTCTTC. Amino acids: CASSQAGYYNEQFF. This chain links TRBV3-1 (or the pseudogene TRBV3-2) with TRBJ2-1, with D perhaps TRBD2 (5 bases). V was pared by 1 base and J by 3 bases, with 7 bases between. The CDR3 has 14 amino acids. The V gene's germline CDR1 is LGHDT and CDR2 YNNKEL (reference sequence).

The J gene is TRBJ1-2, the V gene TRBV6-5; the D gene is possibly TRBD1 (6 bases). Germline V gives CDR1 MNHEY, CDR2 SVGAGI. The ends were cut back, 2 bases at V and 2 bases at J, with 6 bases in the middle. The CDR3 is made up of 13 amino acids. CDR3: CASSYQGNYGYTF. The CDR3 nucleotides are TGTGCCAGCAGTTACCAGGGGAACTATGGCTACACCTTC.

This chain connects TRBV19 to TRBJ1-2; D is unresolved. The CDR3 is 13 residues long. CDR1 is LNHDA and CDR2 is SQIVND in the germline V gene (reference sequence). Trimming left V 9 bases short and J 2 bases short, with 13 bases between. CDR3 loop: CASERQVNYGYTF. The CDR3 DNA sequence: TGTGCCAGCGAGAGACAAGTCAACTATGGCTACACCTTC.

V is TRBV7-2 and J is TRBJ2-1, with TRBD2 matching 11 bases. The CDR3 runs 15 residues. Germline CDR1 reads SGHTA; CDR2 reads FQGNSA. The V gene end was trimmed by 5 bases and the J gene end by 5 bases; junction bases not matched to a gene: 5. For the CDR3, the DNA is TGTGCCAGCAGCCTACTAGCGGGGGTCGACAATGAGCAGTTCTTC. Encoded protein: CASSLLAGVDNEQFF. The whole variable domain, remainder taken from reference TRBV7-2 and TRBJ2-1, is GAGVSQSPSNKVTEKGKDVELRCDPISGHTALYWYRQSLGQGLEFLIYFQGNSAPDKSGLPSDRFSAERTGGSVSTLTIQRTQQEDSAVYLCASSLLAGVDNEQFFGPGTRLTVL.

The rearrangement joins TRBV18 to TRBJ1-1, with D possibly TRBD1 on 6 matching bases. The germline gives CDR1 KGHSH, CDR2 LQKENI. The CDR3 covers 15 residues. Trimming cost V 3 bases and J 2 bases, with 13 bases left between them. CDR3 sequence (DNA): TGTGCCAGCTCACCGCTGGACAGAGGTAACACTGAAGCTTTCTTT. Translated: CASSPLDRGNTEAFF.

The J gene is TRBJ1-4, the V gene TRBV5-1; weak D call: TRBD1 (5 bases). The germline V gene encodes CDR1 SGHRS and CDR2 YFSETQ. V shed 4 bases and J shed 1 base, with 11 bases lying between them. This CDR3 contains 15 residues. The CDR3 nucleotides are TGCGCCAGCAGCCCGCTGGGGGGAACTAATGAAAAACTGTTTTTT. It translates to CASSPLGGTNEKLFF.

The chain recombines TRBV18 with TRBJ2-3; 7 bases line up with TRBD2. The CDR3 has 15 amino acids. In germline, CDR1 is KGHSH, CDR2 LQKENI. With V trimmed by 2 bases and J by 3 bases, 5 bases remained unmatched. The CDR3 here is CASSPLGTTTDTQYF. The CDR3 bases are TGTGCCAGCTCACCATTAGGGACTACTACAGATACGCAGTATTTT.

The gene calls are TRBV5-4 and TRBJ1-2, with 9 bases matching TRBD1. With 5 bases clipped from V and 3 bases from J, the junction kept 14 bases outside the gene matches. Germline V gene sequence: CDR1 SGHNT, CDR2 YYREEE (reference sequence). The CDR3 is made up of 17 amino acids. CDR3 DNA: TGTGCCAGCAGGATTGGACAGGGGAAGGGGATGGACTATGGCTACACCTTC. Residues: CASRIGQGKGMDYGYTF.

This chain links TRBV3-1 (or the pseudogene TRBV3-2) with TRBJ2-5; D is undetermined. Deletions cut 1 base from V and 0 bases from J, with 9 bases between. This CDR3 contains 15 residues. Germline lookup yields CDR1 LGHDT and CDR2 YNNKEL (reference sequence). CDR3 sequence: CASSQGTVYQETQYF. The CDR3 DNA sequence: TGTGCCAGCAGCCAAGGAACGGTGTACCAAGAGACCCAGTACTTC.

For the CDR3, the DNA is TGTGCCAGCAGGATAGGACAGATGAACACTGAAGCTTTCTTT. It translates to CASRIGQMNTEAFF. V usage is TRBV2 and J usage is TRBJ1-1, with TRBD1 as a possible D gene (6 bases). Trimming stripped 6 bases from V and 0 bases from J, with 11 bases between. The CDR3 has 14 amino acids. Germline V CDR1 and CDR2: SNHLY, FYNNEI.

This chain uses TRBV29-1 with TRBJ1-2, with 8 bases matching TRBD1. CDR1 is SQVTM and CDR2 is ANQGSEA in the germline V gene. The CDR3 is made up of 12 amino acids. V lost 4 bases to trimming and J lost 4 bases; unmatched junction nucleotides: 2. The CDR3 loop is CSVGDRLYGYTF. The CDR3 coding sequence is TGCAGCGTTGGGGACAGGCTCTATGGCTACACCTTC.

Of note for this clone: Relative to the germline gene, one junction end is altered; a read error may explain this. The chain combines TRBV5-5 with TRBJ1-5; tentatively, D is TRBD1 (6 bases). There are 15 residues in the CDR3. Germline V gene lookup returns CDR1 SGHKS and CDR2 YYEKEE (reference sequence). The CDR3 loop is CAGSLGAQTHQPQHF. In nucleotides, the CDR3 is TGTGCCGGCAGCTTGGGGGCACAAACCCATCAGCCCCAGCATTTT.

V gene TRBV6-6 combines with J gene TRBJ2-6, with 7 bases that match TRBD1. Germline loops: CDR1 MNHNY, CDR2 SVGAGI (reference sequence). Unmatched junction bases numbered 7, after V lost 5 bases and J lost 0 bases. This CDR3 is built from 17 residues. CDR3 in amino acids: CASSRSTGLSGANVLTF. CDR3 nucleotide sequence: TGTGCCAGCAGTCGCTCGACAGGGCTCTCTGGGGCCAACGTCCTGACTTTC.

This chain connects TRBV21-1 to TRBJ2-1; TRBD2, as called in the table, went unchecked against the DNA. TRBV21-1 is noted as a pseudogene. The CDR3 totals 13 residues. The CDR3 region has the DNA TGTGCCAGCAGCAAAACGAGTTCCAATGAGCAGTTCTTC. This translates into CASSKTSSNEQFF.

This chain joins TRBV5-1 and TRBJ2-7, with 7 bases that match TRBD1. This CDR3 is built from 15 residues. V shed 2 bases, J shed 2 bases, and the junction held 7 bases outside the gene matches. Germline V gives CDR1 SGHRS, CDR2 YFSETQ. The CDR3 sequence is CASSLWPQGAYEQYF. CDR3 nucleotides: TGCGCCAGCAGCTTATGGCCGCAGGGGGCCTACGAGCAGTACTTC. Using reference TRBV5-1 and TRBJ2-7 for the parts outside the CDR3, the full variable domain is KAGVTQTPRYLIKTRGQQVTLSCSPISGHRSVSWYQQTPGQGLQFLFEYFSETQRNKGNFPGRFSGRQFSNSRSEMNVSTLELGDSALYLCASSLWPQGAYEQYFGPGTRLTVT.

The chain is built from TRBV18 and TRBJ2-7; no clear D. The germline V gene has CDR1 KGHSH and CDR2 LQKENI. Between the trimmed V and J ends, which lost 1 base and 2 bases, there was a span of 9 bases. The CDR3 has 14 residues. The CDR3: CASSPQSEPYEQYF. The CDR3 region has the DNA TGTGCCAGCTCACCACAATCAGAACCCTACGAGCAGTACTTC.

The sample holds one count of this clone. The chain joins TRBV6-5 to TRBJ1-2, with 7 bases aligning to TRBD1. Germline assignment: CDR1 MNHEY and CDR2 SVGAGI. The V segment lost 7 bases and the J segment 7 bases; nucleotides outside the gene matches: 6. CDR3 length equals 12 residues. The DNA for the CDR3 is TGTGCCAGCACCGCCGAGGGGGCTGGCTACACCTTC. Translation gives CASTAEGAGYTF.

This sequence joins TRBV7-2 and TRBJ2-5; D gene ambiguous. Trimming shortened V by 5 bases and J by 5 bases, and 18 bases separated the two germline ends. The CDR3 has 15 residues. The germline V gene has CDR1 SGHTA and CDR2 FQGNSA. The DNA of the CDR3 is TGTGCCAGCAGCCCCAACCGAGGCCCTCGCGAGACCCAGTACTTC. It specifies CASSPNRGPRETQYF.

This chain connects TRBV11-2 to TRBJ2-1, with 7 bases matching TRBD1. CDR1 and CDR2 from the germline V gene are SGHAT and FQNNGV. Losses at the gene ends were 4 bases for V and 7 bases for J; bases not matched to a gene: 13. The CDR3 spans 16 residues. The CDR3 region is CASSSIKFTGVNEQFF. CDR3 sequence (DNA): TGTGCCAGCAGCTCTATCAAGTTTACAGGGGTAAATGAGCAGTTCTTC.